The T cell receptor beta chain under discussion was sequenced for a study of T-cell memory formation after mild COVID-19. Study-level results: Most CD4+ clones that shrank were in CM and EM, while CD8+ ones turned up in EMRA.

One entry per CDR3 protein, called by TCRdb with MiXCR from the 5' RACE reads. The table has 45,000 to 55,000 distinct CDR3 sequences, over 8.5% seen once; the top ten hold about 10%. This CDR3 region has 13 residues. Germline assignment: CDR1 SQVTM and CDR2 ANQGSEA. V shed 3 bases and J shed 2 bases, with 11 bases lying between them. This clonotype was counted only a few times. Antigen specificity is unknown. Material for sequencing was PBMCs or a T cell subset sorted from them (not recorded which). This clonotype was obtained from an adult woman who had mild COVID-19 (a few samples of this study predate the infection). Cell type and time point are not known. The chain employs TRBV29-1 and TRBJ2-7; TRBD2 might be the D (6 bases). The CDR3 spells CSVDGGEPYEQYF. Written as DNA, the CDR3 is TGCAGCGTTGACGGCGGGGAACCCTACGAGCAGTACTTC.